A selection of T cell receptor beta chains follows, all from one sample in a study of shared clonotypes between healthy human individuals. The method was immunoSEQ multiplex PCR; TCRdb's version includes in-frame clones alone and lacks a portion of them. Of about 1.5 million clones listed, 95% to 99% are singletons. What was sequenced was naive CD4+ T cells sorted from blood. The origin of the receptors is a man aged 30-40 years in good health. The CDR3 runs from the conserved cysteine through the conserved F or W. Each record gives: V gene, clone size, J gene, D gene, CDR3 DNA, CDR3 protein. The D gene is left open where the match is weak. Where a row states a size, it is once, few, many or the class of an expanded clone; other rows omit it.

TRBV5-1,-,TRBJ2-2,-,TGCGCCAGCAGCTTGGACCCGGGAATTGGGACCGGGGAGCTGTTTTTT,CASSLDPGIGTGELFF
TRBV7-2,-,TRBJ2-3,-,TGTGCCAGCAGCTCCCATGCAGATACGCAGTATTTT,CASSSHADTQYF
TRBV28,-,TRBJ1-5,-,TGTGCCAGCTTGGGGTTTGGAAATCAGCCCCAGCATTTT,CASLGFGNQPQHF
TRBV2,-,TRBJ2-7,TRBD1,TGTGCCAGCACGGTAGAACAAGCCGGACAGGGCGAGCAGTACTTC,CASTVEQAGQGEQYF
TRBV7-2,-,TRBJ2-7,-,TGTGCCAGCAGGAAACCGGGCGGGACCTACGAGCAGTACTTC,CASRKPGGTYEQYF
TRBV4-3,-,TRBJ1-4,TRBD1,TGCGCCAGCAGCCAGGACAGGGTGGACGAAAAACTGTTTTTT,CASSQDRVDEKLFF
TRBV7-3,-,TRBJ2-1,TRBD2,TGTGCCAGCAGAGGCGGGAGGCGAGGTGAGCAGTTCTTC,CASRGGRRGEQFF
TRBV9,-,TRBJ2-3,-,TGTGCCAGCAGCGTAGTTTGGGGGAGCACAGATACGCAGTATTTT,CASSVVWGSTDTQYF
TRBV5-4,-,TRBJ2-3,-,TGTGCCAGCAGTCGGGACTCCAGGGCAGATACGCAGTATTTT,CASSRDSRADTQYF
TRBV2,-,TRBJ2-3,TRBD2,TGTGCCAGCAGTGCCTCCGGGACTAGCGGGAGGGATACGCAGTATTTT,CASSASGTSGRDTQYF
TRBV7-2,-,TRBJ2-7,TRBD2,TGTGCCAGCAGCTTAGGGGTACTAGCGGGAGGCGCCTACGAGCAGTACTTC,CASSLGVLAGGAYEQYF
TRBV5-1,-,TRBJ2-7,-,TGCGCCAGCAGCTTGGCCGGGGGACAACAAGGGTCCGAGCAGTACTTC,CASSLAGGQQGSEQYF
TRBV2,-,TRBJ2-3,TRBD1,TGTGCCAGCAGTGAATATGAAGGGACAGGGCGTCTAGATACGCAGTATTTT,CASSEYEGTGRLDTQYF
TRBV7-9,once,TRBJ2-2,TRBD1,TGTGCCAGCAGCCCGGGACAGGAGAACACCGGGGAGCTGTTTTTT,CASSPGQENTGELFF
TRBV5-1,once,TRBJ1-1,TRBD1,TGCGCCAGCAACGGACAGGGTTTGGCTGAAGCTTTCTTT,CASNGQGLAEAFF
TRBV6-6,-,TRBJ2-3,TRBD2,TGTGCCAGCAGTTACTCGAGACTAGCGGGAGTAGACTCGCAGTATTTT,CASSYSRLAGVDSQYF
TRBV28,-,TRBJ2-6,-,TGTGCCAGCAGGGTCAGCCCGGCCAACGTCCTGACTTTC,CASRVSPANVLTF
TRBV5-4,-,TRBJ2-7,-,TGTGCCAGCAGCTTCTTAGATAGCCCTTACGAGCAGTACTTC,CASSFLDSPYEQYF
TRBV6-5,once,TRBJ1-3,-,TGTGCCAGCAGAAACGGACAGGGAAACACCATATATTTT,CASRNGQGNTIYF
TRBV6-1,-,TRBJ2-7,TRBD2,TGTGCCAGCAGTGATGGAGCGGGAGGAGGCTACGAGCAGTACTTC,CASSDGAGGGYEQYF
TRBV5-1,-,TRBJ2-3,-,TGCGCCAGCAGCTTGGCCAGCACTAGCACAGATACGCAGTATTTT,CASSLASTSTDTQYF
TRBV6-1,-,TRBJ2-7,-,TGTGCCAGCAGTGAAGCACCAGCGTTGAGCTCCTACGAGCAGTACTTC,CASSEAPALSSYEQYF